This TCR beta chain was documented in a study of blood T cell repertoires in COVID-19. TCRdb's copy holds only in-frame clones and misses some; the assay was immunoSEQ multiplex PCR. The repertoire holds under 300,000 clones, with about 84% as singletons. Trimming at V came to 2 bases and at J to 3 bases, leaving 8 bases not matched to a gene. CDR3 length: 16 amino acids. From germline, CDR1 is SGHVS and CDR2 FQNEAQ. The chain links TRBV7-8 to TRBJ2-3, with 7 bases aligning to TRBD1. The specimen sequenced was peripheral blood. This TCR was sampled from a man older than 75 with acute or convalescent COVID-19. CDR3 protein: CASSLTSGQRTDTQYF. In nucleotides, the CDR3 is TGTGCCAGCAGCTTAACCTCGGGACAGAGGACAGATACGCAGTATTTT.